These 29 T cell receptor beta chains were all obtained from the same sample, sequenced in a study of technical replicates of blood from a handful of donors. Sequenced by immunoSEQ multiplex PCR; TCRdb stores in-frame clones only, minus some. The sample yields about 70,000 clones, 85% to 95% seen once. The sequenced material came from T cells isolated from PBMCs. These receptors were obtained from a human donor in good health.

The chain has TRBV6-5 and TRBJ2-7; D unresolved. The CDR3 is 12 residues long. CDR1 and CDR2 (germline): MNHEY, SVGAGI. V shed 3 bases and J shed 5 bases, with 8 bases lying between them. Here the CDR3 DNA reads TGTGCCAGCAGTTATAACATGGACGAGCAGTACTTC. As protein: CASSYNMDEQYF.

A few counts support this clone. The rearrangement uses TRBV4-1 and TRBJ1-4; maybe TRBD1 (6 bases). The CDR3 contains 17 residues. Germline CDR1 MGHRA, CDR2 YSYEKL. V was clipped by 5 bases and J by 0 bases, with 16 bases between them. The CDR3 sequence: CASSTGRDTATNEKLFF. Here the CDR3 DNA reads TGCGCCAGCAGCACAGGCCGGGACACCGCAACTAATGAAAAACTGTTTTTT.

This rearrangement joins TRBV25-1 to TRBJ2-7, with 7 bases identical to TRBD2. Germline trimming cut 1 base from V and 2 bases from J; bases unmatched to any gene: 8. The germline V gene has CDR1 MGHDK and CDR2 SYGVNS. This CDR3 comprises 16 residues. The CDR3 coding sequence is TGTGCCAGCAGTGAATCTAGCAGCGGGGCAGCCTACGAGCAGTACTTC. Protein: CASSESSSGAAYEQYF.

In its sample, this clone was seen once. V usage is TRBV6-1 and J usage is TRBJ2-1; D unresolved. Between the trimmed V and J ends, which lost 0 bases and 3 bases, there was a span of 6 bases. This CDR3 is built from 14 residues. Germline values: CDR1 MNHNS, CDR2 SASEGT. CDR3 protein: CASSEAYSYNEQFF. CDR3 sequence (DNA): TGTGCCAGCAGTGAAGCCTACAGCTACAATGAGCAGTTCTTC.

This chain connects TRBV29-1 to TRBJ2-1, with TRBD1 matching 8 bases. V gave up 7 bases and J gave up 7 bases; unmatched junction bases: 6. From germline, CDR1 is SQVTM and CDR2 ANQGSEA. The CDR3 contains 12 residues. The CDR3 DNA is TGCAGCGGCAGGACAGGGTATAATGAGCAGTTCTTC. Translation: CSGRTGYNEQFF.

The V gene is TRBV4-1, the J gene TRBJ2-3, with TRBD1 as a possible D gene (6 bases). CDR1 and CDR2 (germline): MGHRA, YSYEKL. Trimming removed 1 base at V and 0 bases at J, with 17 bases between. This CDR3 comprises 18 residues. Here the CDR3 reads CASSQGGTGSHSTDTQYF. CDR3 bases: TGCGCCAGCAGCCAAGGGGGTACAGGGTCTCATAGCACAGATACGCAGTATTTT.

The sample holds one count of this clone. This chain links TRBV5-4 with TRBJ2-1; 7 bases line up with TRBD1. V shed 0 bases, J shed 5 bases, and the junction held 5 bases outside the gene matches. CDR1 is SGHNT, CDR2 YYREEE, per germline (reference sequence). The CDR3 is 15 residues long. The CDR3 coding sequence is TGTGCCAGCAGCTTGGGACAGGGTATCGACAATGAGCAGTTCTTC. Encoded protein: CASSLGQGIDNEQFF.

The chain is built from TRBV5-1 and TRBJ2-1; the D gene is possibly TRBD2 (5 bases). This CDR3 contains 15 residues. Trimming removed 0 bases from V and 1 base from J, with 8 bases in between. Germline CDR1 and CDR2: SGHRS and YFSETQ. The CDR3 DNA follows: TGCGCCAGCAGCTTGGGCGGGCGGTCCTACAATGAGCAGTTCTTC. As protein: CASSLGGRSYNEQFF.

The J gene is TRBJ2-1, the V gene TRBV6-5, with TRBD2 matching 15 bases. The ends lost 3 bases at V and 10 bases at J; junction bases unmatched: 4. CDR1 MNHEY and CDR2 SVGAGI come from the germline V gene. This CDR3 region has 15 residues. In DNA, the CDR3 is TGTGCCAGCAGTTATGGGACTAGCGGGAGGTCGGAGCAGTTCTTC. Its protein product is CASSYGTSGRSEQFF.

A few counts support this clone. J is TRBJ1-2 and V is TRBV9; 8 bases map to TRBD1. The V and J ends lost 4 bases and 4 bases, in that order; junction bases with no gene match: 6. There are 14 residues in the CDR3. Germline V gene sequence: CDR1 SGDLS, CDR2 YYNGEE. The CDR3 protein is CASSTRTGGYGYTF. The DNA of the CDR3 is TGTGCCAGCAGCACTCGAACAGGGGGCTATGGCTACACCTTC.

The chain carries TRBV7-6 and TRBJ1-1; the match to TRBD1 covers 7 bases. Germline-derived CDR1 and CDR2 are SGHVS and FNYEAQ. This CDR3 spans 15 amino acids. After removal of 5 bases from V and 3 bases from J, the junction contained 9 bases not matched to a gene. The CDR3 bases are TGTGCCAGCAGCCCGGAGGGGGCGCCTCACACTGAAGCTTTCTTT. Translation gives CASSPEGAPHTEAFF. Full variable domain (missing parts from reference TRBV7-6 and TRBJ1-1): GAGVSQSPRYKVTKRGQDVALRCDPISGHVSLYWYRQALGQGPEFLTYFNYEAQQDKSGLPNDRFSAERPEGSISTLTIQRTEQRDSAMYRCASSPEGAPHTEAFFGQGTRLTVV.

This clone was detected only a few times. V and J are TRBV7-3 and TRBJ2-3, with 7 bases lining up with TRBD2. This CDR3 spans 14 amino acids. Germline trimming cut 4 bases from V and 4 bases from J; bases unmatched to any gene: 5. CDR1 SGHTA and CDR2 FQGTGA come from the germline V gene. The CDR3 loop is CASSWGGSPDTQYF. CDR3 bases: TGTGCCAGCAGCTGGGGCGGGAGCCCAGATACGCAGTATTTT.

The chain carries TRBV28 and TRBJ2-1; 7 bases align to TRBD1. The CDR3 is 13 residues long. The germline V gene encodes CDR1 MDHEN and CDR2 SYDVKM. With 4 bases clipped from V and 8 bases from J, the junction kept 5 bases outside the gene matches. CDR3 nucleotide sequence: TGTGCCAGCAGTTACGACAGGGTCTATGAGCAGTTCTTC. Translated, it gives CASSYDRVYEQFF.

The CDR3 bases are TGTGCCAGCAGTTACCGGGAGGGGGCTGGCTACACCTTC. Translated: CASSYREGAGYTF. V gene TRBV6-5 combines with J gene TRBJ1-2, with TRBD1 identical over 7 bases. V was clipped by 2 bases and J by 7 bases; unmatched bases: 4. Germline loops: CDR1 MNHEY, CDR2 SVGAGI. This CDR3 spans 13 amino acids.

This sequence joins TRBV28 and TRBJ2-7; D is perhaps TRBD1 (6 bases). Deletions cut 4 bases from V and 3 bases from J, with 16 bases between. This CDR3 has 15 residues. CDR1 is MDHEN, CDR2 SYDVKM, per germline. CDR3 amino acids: CASSWEQGSLYEQYF. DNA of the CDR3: TGTGCCAGCAGTTGGGAGCAGGGGTCCCTCTACGAGCAGTACTTC. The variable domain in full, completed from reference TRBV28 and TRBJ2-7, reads DVKVTQSSRYLVKRTGEKVFLECVQDMDHENMFWYRQDPGLGLRLIYFSYDVKMKEKGDIPEGYSVSREKKERFSLILESASTNQTSMYLCASSWEQGSLYEQYFGPGTRLTVT.

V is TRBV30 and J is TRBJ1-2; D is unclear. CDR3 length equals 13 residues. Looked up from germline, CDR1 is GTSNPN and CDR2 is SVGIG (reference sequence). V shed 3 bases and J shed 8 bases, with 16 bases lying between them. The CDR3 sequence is CAWRRVGNSGYTF. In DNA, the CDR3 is TGTGCCTGGAGGAGGGTCGGTAATAGCGGCTACACCTTC.

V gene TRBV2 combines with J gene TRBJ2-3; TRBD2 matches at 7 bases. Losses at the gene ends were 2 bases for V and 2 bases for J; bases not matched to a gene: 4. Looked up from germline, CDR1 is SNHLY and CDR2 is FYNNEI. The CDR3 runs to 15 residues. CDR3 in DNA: TGTGCCAGCAGTGAACTAGCGGAGAACACAGATACGCAGTATTTT. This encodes CASSELAENTDTQYF.

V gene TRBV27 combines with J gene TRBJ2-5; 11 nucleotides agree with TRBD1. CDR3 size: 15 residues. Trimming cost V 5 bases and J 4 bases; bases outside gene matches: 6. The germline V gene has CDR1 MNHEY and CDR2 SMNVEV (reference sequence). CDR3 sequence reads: CASSRTGGRGETQYF. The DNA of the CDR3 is TGTGCCAGCAGTCGGACAGGGGGCCGGGGAGAGACCCAGTACTTC.

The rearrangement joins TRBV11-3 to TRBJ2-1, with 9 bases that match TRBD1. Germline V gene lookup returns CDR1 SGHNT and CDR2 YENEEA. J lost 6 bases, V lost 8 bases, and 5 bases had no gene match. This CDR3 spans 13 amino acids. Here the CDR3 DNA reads TGTGCCAGCTCGGGACAGGGATTCAATGAGCAGTTCTTC. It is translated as CASSGQGFNEQFF.

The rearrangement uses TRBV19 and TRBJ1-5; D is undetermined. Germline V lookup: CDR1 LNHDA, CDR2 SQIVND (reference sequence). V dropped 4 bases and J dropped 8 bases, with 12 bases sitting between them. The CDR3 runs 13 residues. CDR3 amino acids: CASSTDVNKPQHF. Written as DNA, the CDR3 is TGTGCCAGTAGTACAGATGTGAACAAGCCCCAGCATTTT.

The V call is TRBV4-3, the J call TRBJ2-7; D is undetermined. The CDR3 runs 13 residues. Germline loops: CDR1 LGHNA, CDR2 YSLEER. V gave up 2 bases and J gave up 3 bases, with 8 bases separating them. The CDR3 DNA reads TGCGCCAGCAGCCAATACCGACACTACGAGCAGTACTTC. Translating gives CASSQYRHYEQYF.

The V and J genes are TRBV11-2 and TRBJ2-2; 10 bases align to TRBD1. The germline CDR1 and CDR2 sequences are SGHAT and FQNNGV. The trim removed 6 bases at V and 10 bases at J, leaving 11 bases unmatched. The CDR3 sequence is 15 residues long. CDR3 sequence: CASSSLDRGTSELFF. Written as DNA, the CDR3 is TGTGCCAGCAGTTCGTTGGACAGGGGGACCTCGGAGCTGTTTTTT.

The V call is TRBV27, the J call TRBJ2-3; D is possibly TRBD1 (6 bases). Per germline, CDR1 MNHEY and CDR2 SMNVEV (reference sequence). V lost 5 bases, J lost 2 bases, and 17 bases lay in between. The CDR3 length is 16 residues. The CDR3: CASSIYRASATDTQYF. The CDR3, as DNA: TGTGCCAGCAGTATTTACAGGGCTTCCGCCACAGATACGCAGTATTTT.

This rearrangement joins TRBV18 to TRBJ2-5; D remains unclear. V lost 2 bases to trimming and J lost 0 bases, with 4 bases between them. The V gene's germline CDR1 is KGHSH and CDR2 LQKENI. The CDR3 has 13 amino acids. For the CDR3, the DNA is TGTGCCAGCTCACCAAGCAACCAAGAGACCCAGTACTTC. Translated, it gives CASSPSNQETQYF.

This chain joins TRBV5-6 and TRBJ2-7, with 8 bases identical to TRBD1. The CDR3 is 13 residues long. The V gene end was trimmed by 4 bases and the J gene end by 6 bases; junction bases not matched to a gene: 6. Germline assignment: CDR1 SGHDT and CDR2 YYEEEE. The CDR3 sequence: CASSPRTGLEQYF. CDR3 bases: TGTGCCAGCAGCCCCCGGACAGGGCTCGAGCAGTACTTC.

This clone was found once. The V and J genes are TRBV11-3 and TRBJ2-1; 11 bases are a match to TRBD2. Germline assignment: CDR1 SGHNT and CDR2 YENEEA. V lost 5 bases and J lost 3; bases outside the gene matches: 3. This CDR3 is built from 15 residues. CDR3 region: CASSRSGRGYNEQFF. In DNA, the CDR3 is TGTGCCAGCAGCCGTAGCGGGAGGGGCTACAATGAGCAGTTCTTC. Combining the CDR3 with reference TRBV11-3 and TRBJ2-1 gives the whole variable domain EAGVVQSPRYKIIEKKQPVAFWCNPISGHNTLYWYLQNLGQGPELLIRYENEEAVDDSQLPKDRFSAERLKGVDSTLKIQPAELGDSAVYLCASSRSGRGYNEQFFGPGTRLTVL.

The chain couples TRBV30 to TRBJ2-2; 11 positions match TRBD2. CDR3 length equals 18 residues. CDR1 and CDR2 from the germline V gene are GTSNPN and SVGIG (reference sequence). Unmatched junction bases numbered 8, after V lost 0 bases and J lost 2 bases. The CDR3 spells CAWSVRSSGRVNTGELFF. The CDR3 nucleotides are TGTGCCTGGAGTGTACGGAGTAGCGGGAGGGTAAACACCGGGGAGCTGTTTTTT.

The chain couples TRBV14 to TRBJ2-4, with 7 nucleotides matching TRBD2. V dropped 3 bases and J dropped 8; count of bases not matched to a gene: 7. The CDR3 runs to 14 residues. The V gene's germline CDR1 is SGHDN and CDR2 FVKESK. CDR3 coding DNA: TGTGCCAGCAGCCAGGGAGGGCCTTTGTACATTCAGTACTTC. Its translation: CASSQGGPLYIQYF.

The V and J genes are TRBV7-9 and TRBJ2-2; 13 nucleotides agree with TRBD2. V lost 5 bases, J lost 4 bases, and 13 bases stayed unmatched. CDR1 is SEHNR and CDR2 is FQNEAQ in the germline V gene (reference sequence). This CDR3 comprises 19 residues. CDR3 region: CASSVRGLAGVPGTGELFF. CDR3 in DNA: TGTGCCAGCAGCGTGAGAGGACTAGCGGGAGTCCCGGGCACCGGGGAGCTGTTTTTT.